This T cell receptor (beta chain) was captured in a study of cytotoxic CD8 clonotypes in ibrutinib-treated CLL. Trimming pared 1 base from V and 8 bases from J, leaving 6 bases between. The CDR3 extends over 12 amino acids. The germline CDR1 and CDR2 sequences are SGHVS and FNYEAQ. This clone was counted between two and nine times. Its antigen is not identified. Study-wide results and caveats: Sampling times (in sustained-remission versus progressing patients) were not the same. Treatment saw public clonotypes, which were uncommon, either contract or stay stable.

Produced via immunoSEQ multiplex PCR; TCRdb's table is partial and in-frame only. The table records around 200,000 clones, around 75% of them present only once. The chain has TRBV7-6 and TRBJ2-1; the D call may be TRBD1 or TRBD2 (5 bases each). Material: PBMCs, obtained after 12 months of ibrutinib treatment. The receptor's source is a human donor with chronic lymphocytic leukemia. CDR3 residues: CASSLGGDEQFF. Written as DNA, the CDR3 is TGTGCCAGCAGCTTAGGAGGGGATGAGCAGTTCTTC. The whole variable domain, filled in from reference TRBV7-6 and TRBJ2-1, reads GAGVSQSPRYKVTKRGQDVALRCDPISGHVSLYWYRQALGQGPEFLTYFNYEAQQDKSGLPNDRFSAERPEGSISTLTIQRTEQRDSAMYRCASSLGGDEQFFGPGTRLTVL.